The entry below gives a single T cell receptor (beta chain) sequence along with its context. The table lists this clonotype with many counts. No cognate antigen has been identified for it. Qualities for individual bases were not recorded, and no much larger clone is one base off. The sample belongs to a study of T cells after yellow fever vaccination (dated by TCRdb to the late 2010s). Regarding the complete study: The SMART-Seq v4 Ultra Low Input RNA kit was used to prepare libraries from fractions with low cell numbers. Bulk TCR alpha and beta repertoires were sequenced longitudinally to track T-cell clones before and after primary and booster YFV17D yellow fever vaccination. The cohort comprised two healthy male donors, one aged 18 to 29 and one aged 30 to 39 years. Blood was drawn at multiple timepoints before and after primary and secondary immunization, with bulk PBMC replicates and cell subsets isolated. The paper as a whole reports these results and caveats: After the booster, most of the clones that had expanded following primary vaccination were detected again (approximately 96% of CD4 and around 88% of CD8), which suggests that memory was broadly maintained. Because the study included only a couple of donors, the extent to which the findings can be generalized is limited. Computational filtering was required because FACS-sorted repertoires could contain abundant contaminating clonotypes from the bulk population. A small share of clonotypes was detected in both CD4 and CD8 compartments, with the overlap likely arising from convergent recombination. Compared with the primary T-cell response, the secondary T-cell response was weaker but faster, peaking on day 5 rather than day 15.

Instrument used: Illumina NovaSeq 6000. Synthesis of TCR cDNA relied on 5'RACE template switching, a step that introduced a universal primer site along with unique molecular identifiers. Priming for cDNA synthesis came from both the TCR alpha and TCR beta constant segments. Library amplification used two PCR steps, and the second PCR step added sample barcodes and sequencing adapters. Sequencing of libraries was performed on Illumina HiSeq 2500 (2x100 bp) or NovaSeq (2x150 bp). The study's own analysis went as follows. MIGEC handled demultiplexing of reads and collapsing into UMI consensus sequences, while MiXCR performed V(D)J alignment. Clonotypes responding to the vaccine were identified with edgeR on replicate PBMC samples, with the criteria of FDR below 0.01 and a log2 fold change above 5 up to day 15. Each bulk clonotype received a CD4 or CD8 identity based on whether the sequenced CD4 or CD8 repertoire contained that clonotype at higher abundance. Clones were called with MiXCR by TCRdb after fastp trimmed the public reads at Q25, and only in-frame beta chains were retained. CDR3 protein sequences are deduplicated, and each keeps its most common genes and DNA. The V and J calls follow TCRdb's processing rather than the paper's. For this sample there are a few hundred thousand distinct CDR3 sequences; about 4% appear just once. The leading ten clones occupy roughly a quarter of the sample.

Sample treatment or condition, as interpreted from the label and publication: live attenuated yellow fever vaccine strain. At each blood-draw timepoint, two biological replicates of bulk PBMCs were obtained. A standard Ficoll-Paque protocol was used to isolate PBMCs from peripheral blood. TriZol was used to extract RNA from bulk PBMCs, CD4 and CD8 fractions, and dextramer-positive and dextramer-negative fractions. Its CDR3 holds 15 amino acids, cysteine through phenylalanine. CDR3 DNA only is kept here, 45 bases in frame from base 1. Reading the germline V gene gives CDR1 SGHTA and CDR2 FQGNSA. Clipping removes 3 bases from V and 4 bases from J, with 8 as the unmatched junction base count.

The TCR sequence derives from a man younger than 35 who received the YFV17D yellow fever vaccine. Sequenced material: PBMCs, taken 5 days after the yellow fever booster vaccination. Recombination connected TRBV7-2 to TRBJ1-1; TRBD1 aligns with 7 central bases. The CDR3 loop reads CASSFMQGGGTEAFF. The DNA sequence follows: TGTGCCAGCAGCTTCATGCAGGGGGGGGGCACTGAAGCTTTCTTT. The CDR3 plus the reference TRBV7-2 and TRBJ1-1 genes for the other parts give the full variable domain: GAGVSQSPSNKVTEKGKDVELRCDPISGHTALYWYRQSLGQGLEFLIYFQGNSAPDKSGLPSDRFSAERTGGSVSTLTIQRTQQEDSAVYLCASSFMQGGGTEAFFGQGTRLTVV.